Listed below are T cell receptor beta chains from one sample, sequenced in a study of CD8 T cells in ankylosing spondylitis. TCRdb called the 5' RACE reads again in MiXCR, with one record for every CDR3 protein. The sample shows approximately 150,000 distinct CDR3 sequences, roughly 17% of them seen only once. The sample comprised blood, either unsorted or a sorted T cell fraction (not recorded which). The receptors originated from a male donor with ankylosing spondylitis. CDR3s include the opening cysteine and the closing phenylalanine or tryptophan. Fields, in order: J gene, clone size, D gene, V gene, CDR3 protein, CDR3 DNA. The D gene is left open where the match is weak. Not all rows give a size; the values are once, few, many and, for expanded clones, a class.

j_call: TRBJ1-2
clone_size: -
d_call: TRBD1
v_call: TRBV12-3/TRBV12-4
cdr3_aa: CASSWGTGGQGGYTF
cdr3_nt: TGTGCCAGCAGCTGGGGGACAGGGGGCCAGGGGGGCTACACCTTC

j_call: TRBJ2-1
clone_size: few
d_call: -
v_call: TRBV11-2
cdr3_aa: CASRGTQDEQFF
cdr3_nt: TGTGCCAGCAGGGGGACACAAGATGAGCAGTTCTTC

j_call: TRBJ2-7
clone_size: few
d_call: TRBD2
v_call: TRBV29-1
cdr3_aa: CSVVGGGRLYEQYF
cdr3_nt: TGCAGCGTCGTCGGGGGGGGGCGATTATACGAGCAGTACTTC

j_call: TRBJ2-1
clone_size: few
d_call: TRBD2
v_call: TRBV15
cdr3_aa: CATSRDAGGPYNEQFF
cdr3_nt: TGTGCCACCAGCAGAGATGCGGGAGGGCCCTACAATGAGCAGTTCTTC

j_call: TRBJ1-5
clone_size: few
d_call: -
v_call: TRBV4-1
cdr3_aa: CASSQVWGEGQPQHF
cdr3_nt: TGCGCCAGCAGCCAGGTGTGGGGCGAGGGTCAGCCCCAGCATTTT

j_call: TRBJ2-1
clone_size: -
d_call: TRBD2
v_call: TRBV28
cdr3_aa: CASYLQSGRVNEQFF
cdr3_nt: TGTGCCAGCTACCTCCAAAGCGGGAGGGTAAATGAGCAGTTCTTC

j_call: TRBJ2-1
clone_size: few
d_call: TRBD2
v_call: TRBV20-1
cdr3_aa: CSAETYIREGAYNEQFF
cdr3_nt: TGCAGTGCTGAAACCTACATTCGGGAGGGAGCCTACAATGAGCAGTTCTTC

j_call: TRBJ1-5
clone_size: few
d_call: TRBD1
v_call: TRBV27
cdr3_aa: CASTRGQGYNQPQHF
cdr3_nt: TGTGCCAGCACGAGGGGACAGGGGTACAATCAGCCCCAGCATTTT

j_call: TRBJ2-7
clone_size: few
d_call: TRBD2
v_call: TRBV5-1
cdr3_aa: CASSFRHIAGGYEQYF
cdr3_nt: TGCGCCAGCAGCTTCCGGCACATAGCGGGAGGATACGAGCAGTACTTC

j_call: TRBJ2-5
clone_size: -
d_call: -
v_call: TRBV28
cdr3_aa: CASNLLGAEETQYF
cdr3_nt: TGTGCCAGCAACCTCCTGGGGGCAGAAGAGACCCAGTACTTC

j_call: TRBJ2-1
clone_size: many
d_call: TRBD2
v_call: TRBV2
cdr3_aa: CASSEDPAGIIRGEQFF
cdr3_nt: TGTGCCAGCAGTGAGGATCCAGCGGGAATAATTCGGGGGGAGCAGTTCTTC

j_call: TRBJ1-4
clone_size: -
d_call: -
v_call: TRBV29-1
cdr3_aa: CSVELTREKLFF
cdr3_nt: TGCAGCGTTGAGCTAACAAGGGAAAAACTGTTTTTT

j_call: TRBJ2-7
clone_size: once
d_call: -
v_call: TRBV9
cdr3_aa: CASSVLAVSAEQYF
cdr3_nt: TGTGCCAGCAGCGTTCTAGCCGTGTCCGCCGAGCAGTACTTC

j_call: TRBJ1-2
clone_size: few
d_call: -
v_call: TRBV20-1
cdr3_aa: CSARVWRERIYGYTF
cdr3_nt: TGCAGTGCTAGAGTCTGGAGGGAGAGGATCTATGGCTACACCTTC

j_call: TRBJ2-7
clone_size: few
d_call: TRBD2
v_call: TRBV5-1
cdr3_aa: CASSSTGTSGRAGSYEQYF
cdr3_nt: TGCGCCAGCAGCTCAACTGGGACTAGCGGGAGGGCCGGCTCCTACGAGCAGTACTTC

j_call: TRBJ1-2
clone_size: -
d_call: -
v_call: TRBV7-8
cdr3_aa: CASSPKAYGYTF
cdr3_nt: TGTGCCAGCAGCCCGAAGGCGTATGGCTACACCTTC

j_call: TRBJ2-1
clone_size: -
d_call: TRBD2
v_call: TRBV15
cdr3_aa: CATLAGGFDEQFF
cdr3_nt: TGTGCCACCCTAGCGGGAGGTTTCGATGAGCAGTTCTTC

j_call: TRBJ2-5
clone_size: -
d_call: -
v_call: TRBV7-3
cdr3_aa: CASSIRGFETQYF
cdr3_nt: TGTGCCAGCAGCATCAGGGGTTTTGAGACCCAGTACTTC

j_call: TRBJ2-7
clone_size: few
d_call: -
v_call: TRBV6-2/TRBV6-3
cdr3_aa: CASSPAGTSYEQYF
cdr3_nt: TGTGCCAGCAGCCCCGCCGGGACATCCTACGAGCAGTACTTC

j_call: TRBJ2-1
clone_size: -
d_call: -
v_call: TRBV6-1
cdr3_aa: CASSGELQGSYNEQFF
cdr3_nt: TGTGCCAGCAGCGGGGAACTCCAGGGTTCCTACAATGAGCAGTTCTTC

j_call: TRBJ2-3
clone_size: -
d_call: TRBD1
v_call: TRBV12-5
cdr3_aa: CASGLSSGTGYTDTQYF
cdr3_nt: TGTGCTAGTGGTTTGTCCTCCGGGACAGGGTACACAGATACGCAGTATTTT

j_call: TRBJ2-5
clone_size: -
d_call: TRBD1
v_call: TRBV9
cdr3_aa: CASRTGGAEETQYF
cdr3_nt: TGTGCCAGCAGAACAGGGGGCGCAGAAGAGACCCAGTACTTC

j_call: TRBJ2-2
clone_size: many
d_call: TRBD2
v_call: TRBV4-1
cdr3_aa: CASSHLLAGGAGELFF
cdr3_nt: TGCGCCAGCAGCCACCTACTAGCGGGAGGGGCCGGGGAGCTGTTTTTT

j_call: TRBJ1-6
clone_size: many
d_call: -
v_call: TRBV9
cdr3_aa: CASSSGSSYNSPLHF
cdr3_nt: TGTGCCAGCAGCTCGGGGAGCTCCTATAATTCACCCCTCCACTTT

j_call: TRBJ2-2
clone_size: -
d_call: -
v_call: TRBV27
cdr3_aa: CASSRVTPKGAGELFF
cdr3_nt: TGTGCCAGCAGTCGCGTGACTCCGAAAGGGGCCGGGGAGCTGTTTTTT

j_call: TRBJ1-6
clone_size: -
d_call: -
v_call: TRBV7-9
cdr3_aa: CASSLGSGDSPLHF
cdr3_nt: TGTGCCAGCAGCTTGGGGAGTGGAGATTCACCCCTCCACTTT

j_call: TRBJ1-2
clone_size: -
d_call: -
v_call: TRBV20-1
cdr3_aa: CSARVDSTNYGYTF
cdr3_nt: TGCAGTGCTAGAGTGGACAGTACTAACTATGGCTACACCTTC

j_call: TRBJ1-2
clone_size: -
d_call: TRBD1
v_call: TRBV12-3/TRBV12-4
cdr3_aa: CASRTRTGGGYTF
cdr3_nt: TGTGCCAGCAGAACCCGGACAGGTGGCGGCTACACCTTC

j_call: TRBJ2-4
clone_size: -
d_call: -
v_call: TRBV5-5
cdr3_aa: CASSLLENIQYF
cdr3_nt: TGTGCCAGCAGCCTACTTGAAAACATTCAGTACTTC

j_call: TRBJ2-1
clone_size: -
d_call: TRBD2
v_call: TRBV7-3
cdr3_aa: CASSFVAGGSNEQFF
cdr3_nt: TGTGCCAGCAGCTTTGTAGCGGGAGGGAGTAATGAGCAGTTCTTC

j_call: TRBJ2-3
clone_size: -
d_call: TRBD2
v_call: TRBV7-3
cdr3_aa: CASSAGLAAFSTDTQYF
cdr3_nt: TGTGCCAGCAGTGCGGGACTAGCGGCCTTTAGCACAGATACGCAGTATTTT

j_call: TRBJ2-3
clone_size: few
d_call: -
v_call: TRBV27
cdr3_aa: CASSLLQGADTQYF
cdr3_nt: TGTGCCAGCAGTTTATTACAGGGAGCAGATACGCAGTATTTT

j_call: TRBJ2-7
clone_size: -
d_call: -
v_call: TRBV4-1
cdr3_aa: CASSQDPGPTYEQYF
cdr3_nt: TGCGCCAGCAGCCAAGATCCGGGCCCGACCTACGAGCAGTACTTC

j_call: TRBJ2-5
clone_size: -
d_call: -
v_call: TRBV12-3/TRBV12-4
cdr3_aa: CASSFRTGELQETQYF
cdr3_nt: TGTGCCAGCAGTTTTAGAACGGGAGAGCTACAAGAGACCCAGTACTTC

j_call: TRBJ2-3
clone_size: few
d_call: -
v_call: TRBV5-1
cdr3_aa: CASRPGAGRTDTQYF
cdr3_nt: TGCGCCAGCAGGCCCGGGGCAGGTCGCACAGATACGCAGTATTTT

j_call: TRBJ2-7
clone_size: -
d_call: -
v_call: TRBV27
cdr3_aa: CASNLWAGEPYEQYF
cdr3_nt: TGTGCCAGCAACCTCTGGGCAGGGGAGCCCTACGAGCAGTACTTC

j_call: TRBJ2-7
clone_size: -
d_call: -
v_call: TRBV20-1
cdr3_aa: CSAAKTGFHYEQYF
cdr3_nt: TGCAGTGCGGCAAAGACAGGTTTCCACTACGAGCAGTACTTC

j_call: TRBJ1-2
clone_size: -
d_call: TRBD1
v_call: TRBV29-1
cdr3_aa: CSARDRANYGYTF
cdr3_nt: TGCAGCGCCCGGGACAGGGCTAACTATGGCTACACCTTC

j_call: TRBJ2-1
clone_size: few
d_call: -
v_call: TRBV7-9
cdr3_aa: CASTLPAVGSGYNEQFF
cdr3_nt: TGTGCCAGCACCCTCCCGGCTGTGGGGTCAGGATACAATGAGCAGTTCTTC

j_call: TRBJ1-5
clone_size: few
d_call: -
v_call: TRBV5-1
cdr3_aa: CASSFLGGNQPQHF
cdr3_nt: TGCGCCAGCAGCTTTCTGGGGGGCAATCAGCCCCAGCATTTT

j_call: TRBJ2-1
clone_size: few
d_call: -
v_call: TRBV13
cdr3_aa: CASSLVDYRSYNEQFF
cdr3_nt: TGTGCCAGCAGCTTAGTGGACTACCGTTCCTACAATGAGCAGTTCTTC

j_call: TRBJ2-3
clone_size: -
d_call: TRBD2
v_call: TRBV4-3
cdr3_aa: CASSQWPRPGLAGITDTQYF
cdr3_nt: TGCGCCAGCAGCCAATGGCCCCGTCCGGGACTAGCGGGAATTACAGATACGCAGTATTTT

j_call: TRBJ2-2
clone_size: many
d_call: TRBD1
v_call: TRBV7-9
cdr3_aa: CASSLAADRGRTGELFF
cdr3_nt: TGTGCCAGCAGCTTAGCGGCGGACAGGGGGCGTACCGGGGAGCTGTTTTTT

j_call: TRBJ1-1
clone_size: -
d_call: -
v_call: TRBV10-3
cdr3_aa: CAISEGNTEAFF
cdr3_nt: TGTGCCATCAGTGAGGGAAACACTGAAGCTTTCTTT

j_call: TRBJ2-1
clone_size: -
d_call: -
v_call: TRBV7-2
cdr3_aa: CASSLFHGGSNNEQFF
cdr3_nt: TGTGCCAGCAGCTTATTTCATGGGGGGAGTAACAATGAGCAGTTCTTC

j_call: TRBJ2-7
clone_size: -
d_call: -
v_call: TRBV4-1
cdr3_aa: CASSAKQGDYEQYF
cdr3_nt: TGCGCCAGCAGCGCGAAGCAGGGAGACTACGAGCAGTACTTC

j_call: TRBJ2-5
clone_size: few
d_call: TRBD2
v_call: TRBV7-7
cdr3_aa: CASKGTRTETQYF
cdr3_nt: TGTGCCAGCAAGGGGACTAGGACGGAGACCCAGTACTTC

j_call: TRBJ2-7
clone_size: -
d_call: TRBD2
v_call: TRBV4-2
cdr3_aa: CASSQDGRGAGVYEQYF
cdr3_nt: TGTGCCAGCAGCCAAGATGGCCGGGGCGCGGGAGTTTACGAGCAGTACTTC

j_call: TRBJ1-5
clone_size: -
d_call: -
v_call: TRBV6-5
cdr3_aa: CASSYRAGNQPQHF
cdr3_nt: TGTGCCAGCAGTTACCGGGCTGGCAATCAGCCCCAGCATTTT

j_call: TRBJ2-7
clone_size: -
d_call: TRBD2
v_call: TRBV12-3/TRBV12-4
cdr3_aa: CASSYGAGGPAGEQYF
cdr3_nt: TGTGCCAGCAGTTATGGAGCGGGAGGGCCCGCCGGAGAGCAGTACTTC

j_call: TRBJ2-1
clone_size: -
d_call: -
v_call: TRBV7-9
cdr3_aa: CASSQTVGAEYNEQFF
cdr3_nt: TGTGCCAGCAGCCAAACCGTAGGGGCTGAATACAATGAGCAGTTCTTC

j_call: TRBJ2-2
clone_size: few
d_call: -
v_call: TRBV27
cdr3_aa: CASNAPDTGELFF
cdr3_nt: TGTGCCAGCAATGCGCCGGACACCGGGGAGCTGTTTTTT

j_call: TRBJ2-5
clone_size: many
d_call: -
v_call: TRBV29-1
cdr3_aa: CSVLQGEETQYF
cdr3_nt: TGCAGCGTTCTGCAGGGCGAGGAGACCCAGTACTTC

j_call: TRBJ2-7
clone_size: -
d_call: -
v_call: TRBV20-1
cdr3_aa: CSALDSSFYEQYF
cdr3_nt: TGCAGTGCCTTGGACAGTAGTTTCTACGAGCAGTACTTC